This T cell receptor (beta chain) comes out of a study of blood T cell repertoires in COVID-19. Study background: T cells, B-cell-depleted T cells, or PBMCs provided the cDNA or gDNA that served as material.

As processed by the authors: Amplified reference gene primers provided the basis for estimating nucleated cell counts. Assay used: immunoSEQ multiplex PCR; TCRdb lists only in-frame clones, some missing. V and J calls and clone size are copied from that table; D and trimming were computed from the DNA. The data hold approximately 170,000 clones, with approximately 91% observed a single time. This clone was counted a single time. Distinct nucleotide sequences in the sample also encode this CDR3. Followed longitudinally, the Seattle patients had been enrolled during active infection. The clonotype was recovered from a man younger than 30 with COVID-19, enrolled during active disease. Sequencing input: peripheral blood.

The CDR3: CASSLFAAPSYEQYF. CDR3 in DNA: TGTGCCAGCAGTTTATTCGCGGCACCGAGCTACGAGCAGTACTTC. The chain employs TRBV27 and TRBJ2-7; D gene uncertain. The germline V and J ends were trimmed by 1 base and 3 bases, with 13 bases remaining between them. This CDR3 is 15 amino acids long. The germline gives CDR1 MNHEY, CDR2 SMNVEV (reference sequence).